A selection of T cell receptor beta chains follows, all from one sample in a study of cytomegalovirus exposure and HLA in healthy donors. Data came from immunoSEQ multiplex PCR; TCRdb stores just in-frame clones and leaves some out. This sample's clone table lists about 170,000 clones. Sequencing used PBMCs. The source of these receptors is a young woman in good health and CMV-seropositive. Each CDR3 is given with its conserved first and last residue.

TRBV11-2,CASSSPGLAGVVGELFF
TRBV5-1,CASSLVGQGAHEQYF
TRBV29-1,CSVTGPPGYGYTF
TRBV4-2,CASSPPGTHGVDGYTF
TRBV7-2,CASSSRTGAKGYTF
TRBV2,CASHLRLMGLGETQYF
TRBV2,CASSFERGQETQYF
TRBV27,CASSLFPPGQGLNTEAFF
TRBV5-1,CASSPQGMMDIQYF
TRBV9,CASSVAAGVDTQYF
TRBV27,CASSLAGSRAYNEQFF
TRBV5-1,CASSSSTGIYGYTF
TRBV5-1,CASSLIQGRETQYF
TRBV5-1,CASSLYRGGEQYF
TRBV7-2,CASSLAGAQANEKLFF
TRBV5-4,CASSRGTSGPTDTQYF
TRBV4-3,CASSQEWSRDTIYF
TRBV5-4,CASSLMETYGYTF
TRBV7-9,CASTPGLGADTQYF
TRBV29-1,CSVVGRETQYF
TRBV19,CASCREGGLGNQPQHF
TRBV4-1,CASSPALRGALEQYF
TRBV4-3,CASSQDIKTGGYTF
TRBV30,CAWDFAGSYEQYF
TRBV13,CASSSSRQGNTEAFF
TRBV6-5,CAAKGADPNTEAFF